A selection of T cell receptor beta chains follows, all from one sample in a study of shared clonotypes between healthy human individuals. Here immunoSEQ multiplex PCR was the method, and the copy in TCRdb shows in-frame clones only, minus some. The sample includes roughly 680,000 clones, over 60% seen only once; the top ten take more than 1.5%. Sequencing was carried out using memory CD4+ T cells sorted from blood. The receptors derive from a woman aged 25-40 years in good health. Each CDR3 is given with its conserved first and last residue. Fields, in order: clone size, V gene, D gene, J gene, CDR3 DNA, CDR3 protein. D genes are given only for firm matches. Clone sizes are given selectively: once, few, many, or a class where the clone is expanded.

-,TRBV19,-,TRBJ1-3,TGTGCCAGTAGTGAATGGAAGAGCTCTGGAAACACCATATATTTT,CASSEWKSSGNTIYF
-,TRBV11-2,-,TRBJ2-7,TGTGCCAGCAGCTTAGATGCAGGGGACGAGCAGTACTTC,CASSLDAGDEQYF
-,TRBV7-8,-,TRBJ1-4,TGTGCCAGCAGCTCTGGCCCGGGACGGATTAATGAAAAACTGTTTTTT,CASSSGPGRINEKLFF
-,TRBV19,-,TRBJ1-1,TGTGCCAGTAGTCTCCGGGGGGGAACCCGAATGAACACTGAAGCTTTCTTT,CASSLRGGTRMNTEAFF
-,TRBV15,-,TRBJ2-2,TGTGCCACCAGCAGAGATCGGGGGTACGAAACCGGGGAGCTGTTTTTT,CATSRDRGYETGELFF
few,TRBV7-3,-,TRBJ2-1,TGTGCCAGCAGCCGTCAGGTATACAATGAGCAGTTCTTC,CASSRQVYNEQFF
-,TRBV4-1,TRBD1,TRBJ1-2,TGCGCCAGCAGCCAAGAGTCCGGGACAGGGGATGTGTATGGCTACACCTTC,CASSQESGTGDVYGYTF
-,TRBV7-6,TRBD2,TRBJ2-1,TGTGCCAGCAGCTCCCGCCGAAAACTAGCGGGAGGGCCAGGCTACAATGAGCAGTTCTTC,CASSSRRKLAGGPGYNEQFF
-,TRBV2,-,TRBJ2-1,TGTGCCAGCAGTGCTGACGACAATGAGCAGTTCTTC,CASSADDNEQFF
once,TRBV27,TRBD2,TRBJ2-1,TGTGCCAGCAGTACAGCGGGAGGGGGATACAATGAGCAGTTCTTC,CASSTAGGGYNEQFF
-,TRBV19,TRBD2,TRBJ2-3,TGTGCCAGTAGTATAAGGTGGACTAGCGGAGATACGCAGTATTTT,CASSIRWTSGDTQYF
-,TRBV2,TRBD2,TRBJ2-5,TGTGCCATACTACTAGCGGACCAAGAGACCCAGTACTTC,CAILLADQETQYF
-,TRBV10-1,-,TRBJ1-2,TGCGCCAGCGGGTCAGGGAACTATGGCTACACCTTC,CASGSGNYGYTF
-,TRBV5-5,TRBD2,TRBJ2-1,TGTGCCAGCAGCTCTGGGGGTGGCGGGAGGACCTACAATGAGCAGTTCTTC,CASSSGGGGRTYNEQFF
-,TRBV18,-,TRBJ2-1,TGTGCCAGCTCCCCGCGCCAGGGGTCAAGCTCCTACAATGAGCAGTTCTTC,CASSPRQGSSSYNEQFF
once,TRBV29-1,-,TRBJ2-5,TGCAGCGTTGCGGTTGAAGGTGGGACCCAGTACTTC,CSVAVEGGTQYF
once,TRBV7-9,-,TRBJ2-6,TGTGCCAGCACCCTGCTGGGGGAGACCCTTTCTGGTTTC,CASTLLGETLSGF
-,TRBV15,-,TRBJ2-1,TGTGCCACCAGCATGACTAATCTCGTGGGCAATGAGCAGTTCTTC,CATSMTNLVGNEQFF
few,TRBV6-5,-,TRBJ1-2,TGTGCCAGCAGTTTGGTGGGTTCCTATGGCTACACCTTC,CASSLVGSYGYTF
-,TRBV11-2,TRBD2,TRBJ2-3,TGTGCCAGCAGCTTAGTTGGGCCTCATGGGGGAGGGCAGACAGATACGCAGTATTTT,CASSLVGPHGGGQTDTQYF
few,TRBV10-1,-,TRBJ1-1,TGCGCCAGCAGGGGACGGGACACTGAAGCTTTCTTT,CASRGRDTEAFF
-,TRBV7-9,TRBD2,TRBJ2-1,TGTGCCAGCAGCTTACCGGGGACTAGCAAAAATGAGCAGTTCTTC,CASSLPGTSKNEQFF
-,TRBV10-1,-,TRBJ1-2,TGCGCCAGCAGCAGGGGTGCCAACTATGGCTACACCTTC,CASSRGANYGYTF